The 18 T cell receptor beta chains presented below share a single source sample, sequenced in a study of T-cell reconstitution after alpha-beta-depleted transplantation in children. The library targeted TCRbeta and was prepared with unique molecular identifiers. TCRdb used MiXCR to reprocess the PCR reads, holding one entry per CDR3 protein. The sample yields about 540,000 distinct CDR3 sequences, 15% to 20% seen once. The material was PBMCs from the stem cell graft donor, obtained from the stem cell graft. The source is a human donor who donated a stem cell graft to a child with acute lymphoblastic leukemia.

The V gene is TRBV25-1, the J gene TRBJ1-1; D uncertain. The ends were cut back, 6 bases at V and 0 bases at J, with 8 bases in the middle. This CDR3 contains 13 residues. The germline V gene has CDR1 MGHDK and CDR2 SYGVNS. DNA of the CDR3: TGTGCCAGCAGAGCCGGGATGAACACTGAAGCTTTCTTT. Translation gives CASRAGMNTEAFF.

The chain uses TRBV18 and TRBJ2-2; D remains ambiguous. The CDR3 loop spans 15 amino acids. The germline V and J ends were trimmed by 3 bases and 0 bases, with 8 bases remaining between them. Germline CDR1 KGHSH, CDR2 LQKENI. CDR3 nucleotides: TGTGCCAGCTCACCTAGAACGGCGAACACCGGGGAGCTGTTTTTT. It translates to CASSPRTANTGELFF.

The chain's CDR3 is CAWSRLASTGELFF. The CDR3 coding sequence is TGTGCCTGGAGCCGACTAGCGTCAACCGGGGAGCTGTTTTTT. V is TRBV30 and J is TRBJ2-2, with 8 bases aligning to TRBD2. The ends lost 3 bases at V and 5 bases at J; junction bases unmatched: 5. CDR1 and CDR2 (germline): GTSNPN, SVGIG (reference sequence). The CDR3 runs 14 residues.

The rearrangement uses TRBV20-1 and TRBJ2-1, with 7 bases identical to TRBD1. Germline CDR1 is DFQATT and CDR2 is SNEGSKA (reference sequence). The CDR3 extends over 14 amino acids. J lost 6 bases, V lost 2 bases, and 7 bases had no gene match. CDR3 residues: CSARRPQGVNEQFF. Written as DNA, the CDR3 is TGCAGTGCTAGACGTCCTCAGGGGGTCAATGAGCAGTTCTTC.

V usage is TRBV19 and J usage is TRBJ2-3; D is possibly TRBD2 (6 bases). CDR1 and CDR2 (germline): LNHDA, SQIVND (reference sequence). V gave up 11 bases and J gave up 4 bases, with 13 bases separating them. This CDR3 has 12 amino acids. The CDR3 loop reads CAVIGGPDTQYF. The CDR3 DNA is TGTGCCGTTATCGGGGGACCAGATACGCAGTATTTT.

The V gene is TRBV27, the J gene TRBJ2-2; 9 bases are a match to TRBD1. The junction had 7 bases not matched to a gene; V was cut back by 5 bases and J by 6 bases. Per germline, CDR1 MNHEY and CDR2 SMNVEV (reference sequence). The CDR3 sequence is 15 residues long. The CDR3 loop reads CASSPWTGAAGELFF. The CDR3 DNA reads as TGTGCCAGCAGTCCCTGGACAGGGGCGGCCGGGGAGCTGTTTTTT.

The CDR3 nucleotides are TGTGCCAGCGGCTTTGAAGGGGCTGAAGCTTTCTTT. Amino acid sequence: CASGFEGAEAFF. V usage is TRBV6-1 and J usage is TRBJ1-1, with D perhaps TRBD1 (5 bases). The CDR3 has 12 residues. The germline V and J ends were trimmed by 8 bases and 6 bases, with 13 bases remaining between them. The germline gives CDR1 MNHNS, CDR2 SASEGT.

A few counts support this clonotype. The chain recombines TRBV27 with TRBJ2-7, with D maybe TRBD2 (5 bases). The length of the CDR3 is 15 residues. The V gene's germline CDR1 is MNHEY and CDR2 SMNVEV (reference sequence). V was trimmed by 10 bases and J by 3 bases, leaving 22 bases between them. The CDR3, as DNA: TGTGCCACCGCCCGCGAGGGCATCCCGATCTACGAGCAGTACTTC. Its protein product is CATAREGIPIYEQYF.

This clonotype was observed a few times. This chain uses TRBV7-9 with TRBJ1-1, with a tentative D call TRBD1 (5 bases). V was pared by 3 bases and J by 2 bases, with 13 bases between. Germline-derived CDR1 and CDR2 are SEHNR and FQNEAQ (reference sequence). The CDR3 contains 15 residues. CDR3 nucleotides: TGTGCCAGCAGCTTCCAATCGACAGAAAACACTGAAGCTTTCTTT. This encodes CASSFQSTENTEAFF.

This clonotype was seen ten or more times. The chain has TRBV20-1 and TRBJ1-1; D is ambiguous. V was clipped by 5 bases and J by 0 bases, with 13 bases between them. There are 14 residues in the CDR3. CDR1 is DFQATT and CDR2 is SNEGSKA in the germline V gene (reference sequence). CDR3 sequence (DNA): TGCAGTGCTCCGAGACTGGAGATGAACACTGAAGCTTTCTTT. Translated: CSAPRLEMNTEAFF.

This clonotype has ten or more counts. J is TRBJ2-5 and V is TRBV5-1; D ambiguous. The CDR3 is made up of 12 amino acids. CDR1 is SGHRS and CDR2 is YFSETQ in the germline V gene. Trimming cost V 2 bases and J 1 base, with 3 bases left between them. The CDR3 bases are TGCGCCAGCAGCTTTCTCCAAGAGACCCAGTACTTC. As protein: CASSFLQETQYF.

The chain links TRBV27 to TRBJ2-3; 7 bases match TRBD2. The CDR3 consists of 15 residues. Germline trimming cut 6 bases from V and 1 base from J; bases unmatched to any gene: 7. The germline CDR1 and CDR2 sequences are MNHEY and SMNVEV (reference sequence). The CDR3 loop reads CASSTRLARTDTQYF. DNA of the CDR3: TGTGCCAGCAGCACGAGACTAGCCCGCACAGATACGCAGTATTTT.

This clonotype was picked up a small number of times. The chain has TRBV5-1 and TRBJ1-2; tentatively, D is TRBD1 (6 bases). The length of the CDR3 is 14 residues. With 0 bases removed from V and 6 bases from J, the gap between germline ends came to 12 bases. Germline values: CDR1 SGHRS, CDR2 YFSETQ. This CDR3 reads CASSLDGSGDGYTF. The CDR3 nucleotides are TGCGCCAGCAGCTTGGACGGGTCAGGGGATGGCTACACCTTC.

The chain uses TRBV20-1 and TRBJ2-3; perhaps TRBD2 as D (6 bases). The CDR3 covers 16 residues. V dropped 4 bases and J dropped 1 base, with 18 bases sitting between them. The germline CDR1 and CDR2 sequences are DFQATT and SNEGSKA (reference sequence). CDR3 amino acids: CSAMGLTSTGTDTQYF. For the CDR3, the DNA is TGCAGTGCTATGGGCCTGACTAGTACGGGCACAGATACGCAGTATTTT.

The chain combines TRBV4-1 with TRBJ2-2, with 9 bases matching TRBD1. J lost 1 base, V lost 4 bases, and 7 bases had no gene match. The CDR3 extends over 17 amino acids. In germline, CDR1 is MGHRA, CDR2 YSYEKL. The CDR3 sequence: CASSLWTGAMNTGELFF. The CDR3 region has the DNA TGCGCCAGCAGCCTCTGGACAGGGGCTATGAACACCGGGGAGCTGTTTTTT.

This clonotype occurred many times. V is TRBV11-2 and J is TRBJ1-1, with D perhaps TRBD1 (5 bases). Germline loops: CDR1 SGHAT, CDR2 FQNNGV. V was pared by 3 bases and J by 8 bases, with 10 bases between. The CDR3 runs to 12 residues. This CDR3 is CASSFNRGEAFF. The CDR3 coding sequence is TGTGCCAGCAGCTTTAATCGGGGGGAAGCTTTCTTT.

V is TRBV27 and J is TRBJ2-7; TRBD1 matches 9 bases. Germline CDR1 MNHEY, CDR2 SMNVEV (reference sequence). J gave up 2 bases and V 6 bases, and 20 bases lay outside the gene matches. The CDR3 covers 19 residues. Written as DNA, the CDR3 is TGTGCCAGCAGCCTTTCTCCGGGACAGGGCCGGAGGGGTACCTACGAGCAGTACTTC. It translates to CASSLSPGQGRRGTYEQYF.

The genes are TRBV5-5 and TRBJ2-1; D uncertain. The CDR3 is 14 residues long. The germline gives CDR1 SGHKS, CDR2 YYEKEE (reference sequence). Trimming took off 4 bases at V and 9 bases at J, with 17 bases between the two ends. DNA for the CDR3: TGTGCCAGCAGCCCTTGGCGGAGTGGCATTGAGCAGTTCTTC. This translates into CASSPWRSGIEQFF.